This T cell receptor beta chain was profiled in a study of T-cell memory formation after mild COVID-19. Study-level background: The study found TCR clusters largely donor specific. Study-level results: Contracting CD4+ clones were located mainly in CM and EM, and CD8+ clones in EMRA.

The ends were cut back, 4 bases at V and 0 bases at J, with 17 bases in the middle. Germline-derived CDR1 and CDR2 are SGHKS and YYEKEE (reference sequence). CDR3 length equals 16 residues. This clonotype was seen a handful of times. Its antigen is not known. Barcoded TCR alpha and TCR beta cDNA libraries with UMIs came from 5'RACE using constant-segment primers. TCRdb called the 5' RACE reads again in MiXCR, with one record for every CDR3 protein. The sample records 350,000 or so distinct CDR3 sequences, over 20% being singletons. The chain carries TRBV5-5 and TRBJ2-7; D is undetermined. The receptor was isolated from an adult woman who had mild COVID-19 (a few samples of this study predate the infection). Cell type and time point are not known. Sequenced sample: PBMCs or a T cell subset sorted from them (not recorded which). CDR3: CASSPTVRSPSYEQYF. Written as DNA, the CDR3 is TGTGCCAGCAGCCCGACCGTCAGGTCCCCCTCCTACGAGCAGTACTTC.